This T cell receptor beta chain is drawn from a study of human T cells and chemical hapten exposure. TCRdb reprocessed the RACE reads via MiXCR and lists one record per CDR3 protein. The sample yields around 120,000 distinct CDR3 sequences, approximately 11% seen once. The CDR3 is made up of 13 amino acids. From germline, CDR1 is GTSNPN and CDR2 SVGIG (reference sequence). Trimming left V 7 bases short and J 1 base short, with 13 bases between. Indicated time point: patch test 1, 2 weeks after DPC sensitization. Treatment defined: therapeutic diphenylcyclopropenone sensitization with weekly scalp DPC.

This TCR derives from a woman aged 40 to 50 with alopecia areata. Some clones in this sample may be carry-over from other donors' samples. This sequence joins TRBV30 and TRBJ1-2, with D unresolved. This specimen was whole blood, taken in connection with sensitization to the hapten diphenylcyclopropenone (DPC). The CDR3, as DNA: TGTGCCTCCTCCGAGGGTGTTAACTATGGCTACACCTTC. It is translated as CASSEGVNYGYTF.